Following are 5 T cell receptor beta chains from one sample sequenced in a study of blood T cell repertoires in COVID-19. Only in-frame clones appear in the TCRdb table, and some are missing; sequencing was by immunoSEQ multiplex PCR. This table has around 68,000 clones, roughly three quarters appearing once. The sample comprised peripheral blood. Receptor source: a human donor in a cohort sampled during active COVID-19.

The gene calls are TRBV11-2 and TRBJ2-7; D is undetermined. The CDR3 sequence is 13 residues long. The V end was cut by 0 bases, the J end by 3 bases, with 6 bases between. Germline CDR1 SGHAT, CDR2 FQNNGV. The CDR3 loop reads CASSLDHGYEQYF. CDR3 DNA sequence: TGTGCCAGCAGCTTAGATCACGGCTACGAGCAGTACTTC.

The rearrangement links TRBV11-3 to TRBJ1-3; a possible D gene is TRBD1 (5 bases). V lost 5 bases, J lost 1 base, and 9 bases lay in between. CDR1 is SGHNT and CDR2 is YENEEA in the germline V gene. This CDR3 is built from 14 residues. CDR3 sequence (DNA): TGTGCCAGCAGCGCGGGGGATTCTGGAAACACCATATATTTT. Protein sequence: CASSAGDSGNTIYF.

V usage is TRBV28 and J usage is TRBJ1-1, with unresolved D. Trimming took off 1 base at V and 8 bases at J, with 17 bases between the two ends. The CDR3 loop spans 15 amino acids. From germline, CDR1 is MDHEN and CDR2 SYDVKM. The CDR3 region has the DNA TGTGCCAGCAGTTTATCAACGAGTCAAACGGTCGAAGCTTTCTTT. This sequence encodes CASSLSTSQTVEAFF.

The V gene is TRBV5-6, the J gene TRBJ2-3; 8 nucleotides line up with TRBD1. CDR3 length: 16 residues. Germline V gene data show CDR1 as SGHDT and CDR2 as YYEEEE. V lost 0 bases, J lost 1 base, and 4 bases stayed unmatched. The CDR3 DNA sequence: TGTGCCAGCAGCTTGGGACAGGGGTGGCGCACAGATACGCAGTATTTT. It is translated as CASSLGQGWRTDTQYF.

This clone was seen only a few times. The V and J genes are TRBV28 and TRBJ2-2; TRBD2 is a possible D gene (5 bases). Deletions cut 5 bases from V and 5 bases from J, with 15 bases between. There are 15 residues in the CDR3. Germline V CDR1 and CDR2: MDHEN, SYDVKM. The DNA of the CDR3 is TGTGCCAGCAGTCCCGACTATTACGGTACCGGGGAGCTGTTTTTT. Amino acid sequence: CASSPDYYGTGELFF.